This TCR beta chain was profiled in a study of blood T cell repertoires in COVID-19. The wider study: Samples came from the United States, Italy and Spain, spanning acute and convalescent COVID-19. The analysed material was cDNA or gDNA that came from T cells, B-cell-depleted T cells, or PBMCs.

Per the original data handling: The assay estimated nucleated cells by amplifying reference gene primers. Libraries were prepared by immunoSEQ multiplex PCR; TCRdb keeps only in-frame clonotypes and omits some of them. V, J and clone size reflect that table, while D and trimming were determined from the DNA. The table has about 250,000 clones, 83% seen once; the top ten hold just over 8.5%. Between the trimmed V and J ends, which lost 2 bases and 5 bases, there was a span of 15 bases. CDR1 is SGHVS, CDR2 FQNEAQ, per germline. The CDR3 contains 15 residues. The specimen sequenced was peripheral blood. V usage is TRBV7-8 and J usage is TRBJ2-5, with D possibly matching TRBD1 (8 bases). The receptor was isolated from a man aged 40-55 years with active or convalescent COVID-19. This CDR3 reads CASSLRQGRGETQYF. CDR3 sequence (DNA): TGTGCCAGCAGCTTAAGACAGGGGAGGGGGGAGACCCAGTACTTC.